This TCR beta chain appears in the sequencing data of a study of T cells in Graves' hyperthyroidism and ophthalmopathy. The authors deemed Graves' hyperthyroidism stable absent ophthalmopathy progression within 18 months. Thyroid ultrasound, orbital computed tomography, clinical symptoms, and serum thyroxine and TRAb underpinned diagnoses. Overall study findings and caveats: Most clonotypes expanded in thyroid above 0.001 were likewise present in blood. Researchers report that a 13 V-J model separated ophthalmopathy from stable hyperthyroidism.

This CDR3 contains 15 residues. Trimming took 7 bases from V and 11 from J; bases not matched to a gene: 21. Germline CDR1 reads SQVTM; CDR2 reads ANQGSEA. This clonotype has only a few counts. The antigen is unknown. RNA transcripts gave rise to amplified TCR beta CDR3 regions. The TCR CDR3 first-round RT-PCR relied on the HTBI primer set. Each CDR3 protein is one row after TCRdb ran MiXCR on the multiplex PCR reads. The table includes 380,000 or so distinct CDR3 sequences, 11% to 15% detected once. This TCR was recovered from a woman under 40 with Graves' hyperthyroidism. The V and J genes are TRBV29-1 and TRBJ1-1; 8 nucleotides line up with TRBD1. The sample was blood. The CDR3 protein is CSAGDPGTGSLRAFF. The CDR3 DNA is TGCAGCGCCGGAGATCCCGGGACAGGCTCCCTGCGGGCTTTCTTT.